A single sample is the source of the 29 T cell receptor beta chains below, sequenced in a study of T cells in Graves' hyperthyroidism and ophthalmopathy (dated by TCRdb to the late 2010s). Libraries were made using multiplex PCR. Sequencing was performed on an Illumina HiSeq 2000. The TCR beta CDR3 regions were amplified from RNA transcripts. A first-round RT-PCR of the TCR CDR3 used the HTBI primer set with the Qiagen OneStep RT-PCR kit. TCRdb took the public reads, trimmed them with fastp at Q25, ran MiXCR for clone calling and kept in-frame beta chains. Entries that share a CDR3 protein sequence are merged under the most common genes and DNA. This sample comprises a few hundred thousand distinct CDR3 sequences, around 16% of them detected only once. The ten largest clones take up over 35% of the sample. The sample consisted of blood. These TCRs come from a middle-aged man with Graves' hyperthyroidism.

The chain joins TRBV12-3 or TRBV12-4 to TRBJ2-1; 8 nucleotides match TRBD2. Trimming at V came to 3 bases and at J to 4 bases, leaving 2 bases not matched to a gene. The CDR3 consists of 14 residues. As DNA, the CDR3 is TGTGCCAGCAGTTTGGCTAGCGGGTACAATGAGCAGTTCTTC. Residues: CASSLASGYNEQFF.

This clonotype was picked up many times. The rearrangement joins TRBV28 to TRBJ1-6; D is ambiguous. CDR1 and CDR2 from the germline V gene are MDHEN and SYDVKM. The CDR3 totals 13 residues. Trimming left V 8 bases short and J 10 bases short, with 15 bases between. The CDR3 bases are TGTGCCAGCGGGGTTCGAAGCGGATCACCCCTCCACTTT. Residues: CASGVRSGSPLHF.

This clonotype was recorded many times. The V and J genes are TRBV24-1 and TRBJ2-2; no firm D call. Germline CDR1 reads KGHDR; CDR2 reads SFDVKD. The ends were cut back, 3 bases at V and 1 base at J, with 8 bases in the middle. The CDR3 covers 15 residues. The CDR3 is CATSDPRRNTGELFF. The CDR3 nucleotides are TGTGCCACCAGTGATCCGAGGAGGAACACCGGGGAGCTGTTTTTT.

This clonotype was counted ten times or more. This chain joins TRBV6-2 or TRBV6-3 and TRBJ1-1, with a possible D match to TRBD1 (5 bases). Trimming stripped 2 bases from V and 1 base from J, with 5 bases between. The CDR3 has 13 residues. CDR1 and CDR2 from the germline V gene are MNHEY and SVGEGT. CDR3 sequence reads: CASSYDRNTEAFF. For the CDR3, the DNA is TGTGCCAGCAGTTACGACAGGAACACTGAAGCTTTCTTT.

Only a few counts were recorded for this clonotype. This chain connects TRBV7-6 to TRBJ1-3; D may be TRBD1 (6 bases). Germline values: CDR1 SGHVS, CDR2 FNYEAQ. The CDR3 runs to 16 residues. Trimming took off 4 bases at V and 4 bases at J, with 17 bases between the two ends. The CDR3 reads CASSSTTGGTGNTIYF. The CDR3 nucleotides read TGTGCCAGCAGCTCCACTACAGGAGGGACAGGAAACACCATATATTTT.

V gene TRBV5-8 combines with J gene TRBJ2-1, with D perhaps TRBD2 (6 bases). Germline V gives CDR1 SGHTS, CDR2 YDEGEE. The CDR3 totals 12 residues. Trimming removed 5 bases at V and 12 bases at J, with 15 bases between. The CDR3 loop is CASRSEAGRQFF. The CDR3 DNA reads TGTGCCAGCAGATCTGAGGCGGGGCGGCAGTTCTTC.

Only a few counts were recorded for this clonotype. The chain joins TRBV7-3 to TRBJ2-2; possibly TRBD2 for D (5 bases). The germline CDR1 and CDR2 sequences are SGHTA and FQGTGA. The CDR3 loop spans 16 amino acids. Trimming took 3 bases from V and 6 from J, leaving 17 bases between them. This CDR3 reads CASSFSGGAEPGELFF. The CDR3 DNA sequence: TGTGCCAGCAGCTTCTCTGGAGGTGCCGAACCCGGGGAGCTGTTTTTT.

Notes on this clonotype: A much more abundant neighbour one base away suggests this may be a read error. This chain connects TRBV6-5 to TRBJ1-5; 9 nucleotides align to TRBD1. The V gene's germline CDR1 is MNHEY and CDR2 SVGAGI. Losses at the gene ends were 1 base for V and 1 base for J; bases not matched to a gene: 20. This CDR3 region has 22 residues. CDR3 amino acids: CASSYFGTGQGMVRRSNQPQHF. As DNA, the CDR3 is TGTGCCAGCAGTTACTTCGGAACGGGACAGGGTATGGTTCGTCGAAGCAATCAGCCCCAGCATTTT.

The chain uses TRBV9 and TRBJ2-3, with D tentatively TRBD1 (8 bases). This CDR3 has 14 residues. Between the trimmed V and J ends, which lost 6 bases and 4 bases, there was a span of 15 bases. Germline CDR1 and CDR2: SGDLS and YYNGEE. The chain's CDR3 is CASNRGGQADTQYF. In nucleotides, the CDR3 is TGTGCCAGCAACAGGGGGGGGCAGGCAGATACGCAGTATTTT.

This clonotype came up many times. This chain links TRBV18 with TRBJ2-1; D gene ambiguous. V lost 4 bases, J lost 0 bases, and 10 bases lay in between. CDR1 KGHSH and CDR2 LQKENI come from the germline V gene. The CDR3 is 15 residues long. CDR3 coding DNA: TGTGCCAGCTCACTGGATCTAGGCTCCTACAATGAGCAGTTCTTC. Its protein product is CASSLDLGSYNEQFF.

This clonotype was recorded many times. The genes are TRBV5-1 and TRBJ2-7; D is tentatively TRBD1 or TRBD2 (5 bases each). The CDR3 loop spans 13 amino acids. Per germline, CDR1 SGHRS and CDR2 YFSETQ. Trimming shortened V by 1 base and J by 5 bases, and 10 bases separated the two germline ends. CDR3 sequence: CASSLMGENEQYF. Here the CDR3 DNA reads TGCGCCAGCAGCTTGATGGGGGAGAACGAGCAGTACTTC.

This clonotype was recorded at least ten times. V gene TRBV3-1 combines with J gene TRBJ1-3; 7 bases are shared with TRBD1. The CDR3 loop spans 15 amino acids. Germline V gene data show CDR1 as LGHDT and CDR2 as YNNKEL (reference sequence). V gave up 0 bases and J gave up 4 bases; unmatched junction bases: 3. DNA of the CDR3: TGTGCCAGCAGCCAAGAGACAGGGTACGGAAACACCATATATTTT. Translating it yields CASSQETGYGNTIYF.

This clonotype was detected a few times. This chain joins TRBV5-5 and TRBJ2-5; 12 nucleotides line up with TRBD2. The CDR3 loop spans 17 amino acids. Trimming removed 4 bases from V and 5 bases from J; junction bases left unmatched: 12. CDR1 is SGHKS, CDR2 YYEKEE, per germline (reference sequence). CDR3 bases: TGTGCCAGCAGCAGGGGCCTAGCGGGGGGGCCCTGGGAGACCCAGTACTTC. Translated, it gives CASSRGLAGGPWETQYF.

This chain links TRBV10-2 with TRBJ2-3; 8 positions agree with TRBD1. This CDR3 has 13 residues. Germline V gene lookup returns CDR1 WSHSY and CDR2 SAAADI. V lost 8 bases, J lost 4 bases, and 5 bases stayed unmatched. The DNA for the CDR3 is TGCGCCAGCGGACAGACAGGGGCAGATACGCAGTATTTT. It is translated as CASGQTGADTQYF.

The chain links TRBV10-2 to TRBJ1-1; perhaps TRBD1 as D (5 bases). Trimming shortened V by 6 bases and J by 7 bases, and 9 bases separated the two germline ends. Germline values: CDR1 WSHSY, CDR2 SAAADI. This CDR3 is 11 amino acids long. The CDR3, as DNA: TGCGCCAGCAGCGGGACCCGTGAAGCTTTCTTT. Translating gives CASSGTREAFF.

This clonotype was counted once. The chain carries TRBV7-2 and TRBJ2-3, with 12 bases fitting TRBD2. V trimming: 5 bases; J trimming: 6 bases; junction bases outside the gene matches: 9. The germline gives CDR1 SGHTA, CDR2 FQGNSA. CDR3 length equals 16 residues. The CDR3 bases are TGTGCCAGCAGCCCGCGGCTAGCGGGGGGGCTGGATACGCAGTATTTT. Protein product: CASSPRLAGGLDTQYF. Using reference TRBV7-2 and TRBJ2-3 for the parts outside the CDR3, the full variable domain is GAGVSQSPSNKVTEKGKDVELRCDPISGHTALYWYRQSLGQGLEFLIYFQGNSAPDKSGLPSDRFSAERTGGSVSTLTIQRTQQEDSAVYLCASSPRLAGGLDTQYFGPGTRLTVL.

The table lists this clonotype with a few counts. The V call is TRBV5-5, the J call TRBJ1-5; TRBD1 matches 7 bases. The V gene's germline CDR1 is SGHKS and CDR2 YYEKEE (reference sequence). CDR3 length: 13 amino acids. After removal of 0 bases from V and 10 bases from J, the junction contained 4 bases not matched to a gene. CDR3 DNA: TGTGCCAGCAGCTTGGAGGGGGCGGATCCCCAGCATTTT. It encodes CASSLEGADPQHF.

This rearrangement joins TRBV7-2 to TRBJ2-7, with D possibly matching TRBD2 (5 bases). The V gene lost 1 base and the J gene lost 0 bases, with 10 bases spanning the gap. This CDR3 has 15 amino acids. CDR1 is SGHTA, CDR2 FQGNSA, per germline. Here the CDR3 reads CASSLGSTSSYEQYF. The CDR3 DNA reads as TGTGCCAGCAGCTTAGGGAGTACTAGCTCCTACGAGCAGTACTTC.

The table lists this clonotype with many counts. The chain employs TRBV7-2 and TRBJ2-3, with 7 bases aligning to TRBD2. This CDR3 has 13 residues. Germline V lookup: CDR1 SGHTA, CDR2 FQGNSA. The ends lost 7 bases at V and 7 bases at J; junction bases unmatched: 8. In DNA form, the CDR3 reads TGTGCCAGCATAGCGGGTCCGCGCAATACGCAGTATTTT. The encoded protein is CASIAGPRNTQYF.

This clonotype was observed at least ten times. V gene TRBV11-2 combines with J gene TRBJ1-6; no definite D call. The V gene lost 1 base and the J gene lost 9 bases, with 4 bases spanning the gap. Germline CDR1 reads SGHAT; CDR2 reads FQNNGV. The CDR3 sequence is 12 residues long. In nucleotides, the CDR3 is TGTGCCAGCAGCTTAGGGGGTTCACCCCTCCACTTT. This translates into CASSLGGSPLHF.

Many counts were recorded for this clonotype. The chain is built from TRBV28 and TRBJ1-1, with D possibly matching TRBD1 (6 bases). The length of the CDR3 is 15 residues. The V gene's germline CDR1 is MDHEN and CDR2 SYDVKM. Trimming shortened V by 2 bases and J by 3 bases, and 13 bases separated the two germline ends. The chain's CDR3 is CASSLRSDRHTEAFF. The CDR3 coding sequence is TGTGCCAGCAGTTTAAGGTCCGACAGGCACACTGAAGCTTTCTTT.

This clonotype has a count of ten or more. The rearrangement links TRBV9 to TRBJ2-3; 8 nucleotides match TRBD2. CDR3 size: 16 residues. CDR1 and CDR2 (germline): SGDLS, YYNGEE. The trim removed 2 bases at V and 1 base at J, leaving 6 bases unmatched. The chain's CDR3 is CASSVRGDYGTDTQYF. In nucleotides, the CDR3 is TGTGCCAGCAGCGTGCGGGGGGACTACGGCACAGATACGCAGTATTTT.

The rearrangement uses TRBV4-1 and TRBJ1-6; D gene unclear. CDR1 is MGHRA, CDR2 YSYEKL, per germline. This CDR3 comprises 15 residues. V lost 3 bases to trimming and J lost 7 bases, with 13 bases between them. The CDR3 DNA follows: TGCGCCAGCAGCCAGGACTTTCTTGGCAATTCACCCCTCCACTTT. This gives the protein CASSQDFLGNSPLHF.

This clonotype was found a few times. This rearrangement joins TRBV15 to TRBJ2-7, with no clear D. The CDR3 contains 12 residues. The germline V gene has CDR1 LNHNV and CDR2 YYDKDF (reference sequence). The V and J ends lost 0 bases and 9 bases respectively, with 9 bases between them. CDR3 protein: CATSRDPLAQYF. CDR3 nucleotide sequence: TGTGCCACCAGCAGAGATCCCCTCGCGCAGTACTTC.

The chain's CDR3 is CASSLGRDSQHF. In nucleotides, the CDR3 is TGTGCCAGCAGCCTGGGCCGGGACAGCCAGCATTTT. The chain joins TRBV28 to TRBJ1-5, with TRBD1 identical over 7 bases. The CDR3 loop spans 12 amino acids. Germline trimming cut 6 bases from V and 12 bases from J; bases unmatched to any gene: 8. Germline lookup yields CDR1 MDHEN and CDR2 SYDVKM.

This clonotype was recorded many times. The chain links TRBV5-1 to TRBJ1-6; D remains ambiguous. The CDR3 totals 15 residues. Trimming took off 0 bases at V and 6 bases at J, with 10 bases between the two ends. From germline, CDR1 is SGHRS and CDR2 YFSETQ. In DNA, the CDR3 is TGCGCCAGCAGCTTGGATTTGGAGGCTAATTCACCCCTCCACTTT. It is translated as CASSLDLEANSPLHF.

This clonotype has at least ten counts. The chain joins TRBV5-6 to TRBJ2-1; weak D call: TRBD2 (6 bases). CDR1 SGHDT and CDR2 YYEEEE come from the germline V gene. With 3 bases removed from V and 4 bases from J, the gap between germline ends came to 14 bases. This CDR3 is built from 15 residues. CDR3 loop: CASSSPGRGYNEQFF. Written as DNA, the CDR3 is TGTGCCAGCAGCTCCCCGGGGCGGGGTTACAATGAGCAGTTCTTC.

This clonotype was observed many times. The chain joins TRBV20-1 to TRBJ2-3; 9 bases are shared with TRBD1. The CDR3 has 13 amino acids. Germline V gives CDR1 DFQATT, CDR2 SNEGSKA (reference sequence). Trimming cost V 6 bases and J 4 bases; bases outside gene matches: 5. The CDR3 here is CSAEDRGADTQYF. As DNA, the CDR3 is TGCAGTGCCGAGGACAGGGGCGCAGATACGCAGTATTTT.

This clonotype showed up many times. This chain connects TRBV5-4 to TRBJ2-5, with unresolved D. This CDR3 is 13 amino acids long. V lost 0 bases and J lost 5, with 8 bases in between. CDR1 and CDR2 from the germline V gene are SGHNT and YYREEE (reference sequence). The chain's CDR3 is CASSLVPGETQYF. CDR3 coding DNA: TGTGCCAGCAGCTTGGTCCCGGGCGAGACCCAGTACTTC.